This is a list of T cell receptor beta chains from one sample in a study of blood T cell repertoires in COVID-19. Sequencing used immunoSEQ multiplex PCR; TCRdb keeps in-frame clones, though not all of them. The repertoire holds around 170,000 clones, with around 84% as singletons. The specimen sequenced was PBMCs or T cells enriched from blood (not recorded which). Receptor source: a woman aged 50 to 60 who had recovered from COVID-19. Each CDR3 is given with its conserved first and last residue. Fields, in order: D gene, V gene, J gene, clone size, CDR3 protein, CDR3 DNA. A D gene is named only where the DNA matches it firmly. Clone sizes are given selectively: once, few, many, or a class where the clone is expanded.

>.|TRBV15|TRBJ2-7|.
CATSRDLIAQFSYEQYF
TGTGCCACCAGCAGAGATTTGATCGCACAGTTCTCCTACGAGCAGTACTTC
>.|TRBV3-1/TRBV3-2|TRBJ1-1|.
CASSQEPGSEAFF
TGTGCCAGCAGCCAAGAGCCCGGGTCTGAAGCTTTCTTT
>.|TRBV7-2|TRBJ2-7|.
CASSLAQSYEQYF
TGTGCCAGCAGCTTAGCGCAGTCCTACGAGCAGTACTTC
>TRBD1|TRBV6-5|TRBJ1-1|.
CASRTGATEAFF
TGTGCCAGCAGGACAGGGGCCACTGAAGCTTTCTTT
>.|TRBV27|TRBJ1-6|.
CASSFDQDGDSPLHF
TGTGCCAGCAGTTTTGACCAGGACGGGGATTCACCCCTCCACTTT
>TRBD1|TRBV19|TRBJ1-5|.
CASSKRGGADNQPQHF
TGTGCCAGTAGTAAAAGAGGGGGCGCGGACAATCAGCCCCAGCATTTT
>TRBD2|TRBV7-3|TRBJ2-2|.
CASSLIGGSDTGELFF
TGTGCCAGCAGCTTAATTGGCGGGAGCGACACCGGGGAGCTGTTTTTT
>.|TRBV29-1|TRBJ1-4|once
CCGRLSNEKLFF
TGCTGCGGGAGACTGTCTAATGAAAAACTGTTTTTT
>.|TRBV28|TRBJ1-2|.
CASSSGYGYTF
TGTGCCAGCAGTTCCGGGTACGGCTACACCTTC
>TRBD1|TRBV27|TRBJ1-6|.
CASSLRQGVSPLHF
TGTGCCAGCAGTTTACGGCAGGGGGTATCACCCCTCCACTTT
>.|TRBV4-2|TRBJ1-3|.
CASSQDWASSGNTIYF
TGTGCCAGCAGCCAAGATTGGGCCAGCTCTGGAAACACCATATATTTT
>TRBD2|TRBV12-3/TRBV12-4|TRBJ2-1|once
CASSLGLAGGFF
TGTGCCAGCAGTTTGGGACTCGCGGGGGGGTTCTTC
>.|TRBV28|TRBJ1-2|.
CASSTEGARYGYTF
TGTGCCAGCAGTACCGAAGGGGCCCGGTATGGCTACACCTTC
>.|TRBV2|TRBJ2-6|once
CASSKDSLVSGANVLTF
TGTGCCAGCAGTAAGGACAGCTTAGTCTCTGGGGCCAACGTCCTGACTTTC
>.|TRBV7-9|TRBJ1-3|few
CAAQGAGDRNTIYF
TGTGCCGCTCAAGGGGCAGGCGATAGAAACACCATATATTTT
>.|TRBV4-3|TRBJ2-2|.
CASSQQNGELFF
TGCGCCAGCAGCCAACAAAACGGGGAGCTGTTTTTT
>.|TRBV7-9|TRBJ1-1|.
CASSPGYSGGTEAFF
TGTGCCAGCAGCCCCGGTTACTCCGGAGGCACTGAAGCTTTCTTT
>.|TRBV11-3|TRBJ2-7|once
CATELEQGGIYEQYF
TGTGCCACGGAACTAGAACAGGGGGGGATCTACGAGCAGTACTTC
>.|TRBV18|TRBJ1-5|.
CASSPQGREQPQHF
TGTGCCAGCTCACCGCAGGGGCGAGAACAGCCCCAGCATTTT
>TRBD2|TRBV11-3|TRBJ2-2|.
CASRRGLAGGAGTGELFF
TGTGCCAGCAGGAGGGGACTAGCGGGGGGAGCGGGCACCGGGGAGCTGTTTTTT
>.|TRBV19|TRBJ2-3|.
CASSSRFTDTQYF
TGTGCCAGTAGCTCTAGGTTCACAGATACGCAGTATTTT
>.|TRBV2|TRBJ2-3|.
CASSDGRRTDTQYF
TGTGCCAGCAGTGATGGCAGGCGCACAGATACGCAGTATTTT
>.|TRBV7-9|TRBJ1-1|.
CASSLEVTGTEAFF
TGTGCCAGCAGCTTGGAAGTGACGGGCACTGAAGCTTTCTTT
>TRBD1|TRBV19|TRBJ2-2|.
CASSIGFGTGGAGELFF
TGTGCCAGTAGTATAGGATTCGGGACAGGGGGGGCCGGGGAGCTGTTTTTT
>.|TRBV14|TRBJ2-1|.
CASSLLTVYNEQFF
TGTGCCAGCAGCTTGCTGACAGTCTACAATGAGCAGTTCTTC
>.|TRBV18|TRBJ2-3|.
CASSPGSGYGTDTQYF
TGTGCCAGCTCACCGGGGTCGGGGTACGGCACAGATACGCAGTATTTT
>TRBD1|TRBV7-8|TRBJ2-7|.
CASSRTRDRAYEQYF
TGTGCCAGCAGCCGAACCCGGGACAGGGCCTACGAGCAGTACTTC